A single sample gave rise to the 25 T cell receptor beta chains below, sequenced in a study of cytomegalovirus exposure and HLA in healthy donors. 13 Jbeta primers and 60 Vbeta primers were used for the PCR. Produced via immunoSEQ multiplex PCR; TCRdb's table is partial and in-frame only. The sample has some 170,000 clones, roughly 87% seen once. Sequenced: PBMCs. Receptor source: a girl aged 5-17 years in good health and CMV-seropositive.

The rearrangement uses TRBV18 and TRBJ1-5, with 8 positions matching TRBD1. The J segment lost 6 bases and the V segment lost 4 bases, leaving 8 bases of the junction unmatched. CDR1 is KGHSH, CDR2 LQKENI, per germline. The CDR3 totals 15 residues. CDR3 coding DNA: TGTGCCAGCTCACGCGGACAGGGCGTCGGTCAGCCCCAGCATTTT. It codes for CASSRGQGVGQPQHF.

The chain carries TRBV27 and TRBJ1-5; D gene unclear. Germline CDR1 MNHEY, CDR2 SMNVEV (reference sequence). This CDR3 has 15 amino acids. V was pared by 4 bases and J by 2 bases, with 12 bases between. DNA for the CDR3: TGTGCCAGCAGTTCAGGAGGGCTCGGCAATCAGCCCCAGCATTTT. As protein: CASSSGGLGNQPQHF.

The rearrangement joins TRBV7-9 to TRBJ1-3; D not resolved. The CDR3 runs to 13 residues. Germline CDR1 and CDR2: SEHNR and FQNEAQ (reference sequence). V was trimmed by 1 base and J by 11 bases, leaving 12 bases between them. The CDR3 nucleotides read TGTGCCAGCAGCTTAGAAGGCCCAGGCCCCATATATTTT. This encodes CASSLEGPGPIYF.

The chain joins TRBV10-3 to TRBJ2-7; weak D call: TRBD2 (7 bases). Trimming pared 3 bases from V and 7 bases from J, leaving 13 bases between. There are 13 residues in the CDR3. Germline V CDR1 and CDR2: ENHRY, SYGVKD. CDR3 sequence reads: CAISDSGGREQYF. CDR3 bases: TGTGCCATCAGTGACTCCGGGGGGCGGGAGCAGTACTTC.

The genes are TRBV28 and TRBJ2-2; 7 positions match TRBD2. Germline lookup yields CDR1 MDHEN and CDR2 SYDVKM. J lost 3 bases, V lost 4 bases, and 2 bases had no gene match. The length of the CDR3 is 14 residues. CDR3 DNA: TGTGCCAGCAGTTCTGCGGGAGACACCGGGGAGCTGTTTTTT. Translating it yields CASSSAGDTGELFF.

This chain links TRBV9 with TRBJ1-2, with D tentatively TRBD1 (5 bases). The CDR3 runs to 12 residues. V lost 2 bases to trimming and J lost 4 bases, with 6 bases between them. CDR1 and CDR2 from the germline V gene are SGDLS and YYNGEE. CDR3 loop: CASSVGGYGYTF. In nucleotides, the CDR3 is TGTGCCAGCAGCGTGGGGGGCTATGGCTACACCTTC.

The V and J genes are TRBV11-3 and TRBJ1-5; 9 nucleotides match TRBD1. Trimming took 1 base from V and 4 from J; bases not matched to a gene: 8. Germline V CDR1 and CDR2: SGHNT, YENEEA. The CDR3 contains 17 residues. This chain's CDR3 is CASSLVNRGRSNQPQHF. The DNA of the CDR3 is TGTGCCAGCAGCTTAGTGAACAGGGGGCGAAGTAATCAGCCCCAGCATTTT.

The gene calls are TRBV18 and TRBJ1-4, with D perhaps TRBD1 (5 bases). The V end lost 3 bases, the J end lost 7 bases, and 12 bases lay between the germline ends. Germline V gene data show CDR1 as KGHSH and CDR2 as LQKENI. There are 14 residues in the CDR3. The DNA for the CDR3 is TGTGCCAGCTCACCTTCAGGGTTGGGTGAAAAACTGTTTTTT. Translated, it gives CASSPSGLGEKLFF.

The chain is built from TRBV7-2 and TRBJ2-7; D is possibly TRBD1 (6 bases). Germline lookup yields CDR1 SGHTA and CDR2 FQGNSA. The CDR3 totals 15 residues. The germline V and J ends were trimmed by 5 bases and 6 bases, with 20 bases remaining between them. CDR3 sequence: CASSAPFLGALEQYF. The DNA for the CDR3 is TGTGCCAGCAGCGCCCCTTTCCTGGGGGCTCTCGAGCAGTACTTC. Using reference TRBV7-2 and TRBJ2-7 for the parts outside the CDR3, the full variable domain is GAGVSQSPSNKVTEKGKDVELRCDPISGHTALYWYRQSLGQGLEFLIYFQGNSAPDKSGLPSDRFSAERTGGSVSTLTIQRTQQEDSAVYLCASSAPFLGALEQYFGPGTRLTVT.

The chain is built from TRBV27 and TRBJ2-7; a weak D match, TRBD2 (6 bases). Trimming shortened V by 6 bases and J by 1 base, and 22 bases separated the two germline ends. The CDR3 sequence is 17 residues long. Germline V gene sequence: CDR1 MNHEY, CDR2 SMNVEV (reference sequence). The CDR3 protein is CASSTFVRTGTSYEQYF. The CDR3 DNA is TGTGCCAGCAGCACCTTTGTGCGAACCGGGACTTCCTACGAGCAGTACTTC.

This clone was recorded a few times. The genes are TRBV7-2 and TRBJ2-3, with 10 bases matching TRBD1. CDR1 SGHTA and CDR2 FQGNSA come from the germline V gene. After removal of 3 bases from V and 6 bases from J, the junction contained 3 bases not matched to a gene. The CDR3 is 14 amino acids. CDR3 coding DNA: TGTGCCAGCAGCTTTGGGACAGGGGTGGATACGCAGTATTTT. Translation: CASSFGTGVDTQYF.

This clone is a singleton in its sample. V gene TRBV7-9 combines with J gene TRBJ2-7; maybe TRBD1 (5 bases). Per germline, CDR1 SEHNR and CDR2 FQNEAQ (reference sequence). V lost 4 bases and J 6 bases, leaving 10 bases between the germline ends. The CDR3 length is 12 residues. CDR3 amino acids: CASSSDNPEQYF. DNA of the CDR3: TGTGCCAGCAGCTCGGACAATCCCGAGCAGTACTTC.

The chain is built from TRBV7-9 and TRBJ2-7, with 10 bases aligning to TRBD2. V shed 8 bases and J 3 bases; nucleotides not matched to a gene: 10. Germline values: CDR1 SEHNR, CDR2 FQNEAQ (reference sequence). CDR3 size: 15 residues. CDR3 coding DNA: TGTGCCAGCCGTGCCTCTAGCGGGGGCTTCTACGAGCAGTACTTC. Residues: CASRASSGGFYEQYF.

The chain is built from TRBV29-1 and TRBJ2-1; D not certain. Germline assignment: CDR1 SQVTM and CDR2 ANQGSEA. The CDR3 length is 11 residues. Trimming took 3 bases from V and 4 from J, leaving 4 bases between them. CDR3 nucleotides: TGCAGCGTTGACTCGTACAATGAGCAGTTCTTC. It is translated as CSVDSYNEQFF.

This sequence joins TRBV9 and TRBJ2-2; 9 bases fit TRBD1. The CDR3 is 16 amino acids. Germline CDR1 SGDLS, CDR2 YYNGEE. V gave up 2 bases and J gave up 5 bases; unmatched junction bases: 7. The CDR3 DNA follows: TGTGCCAGCAGCGTCACAGGGGGCAGGAGGACCGGGGAGCTGTTTTTT. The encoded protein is CASSVTGGRRTGELFF.

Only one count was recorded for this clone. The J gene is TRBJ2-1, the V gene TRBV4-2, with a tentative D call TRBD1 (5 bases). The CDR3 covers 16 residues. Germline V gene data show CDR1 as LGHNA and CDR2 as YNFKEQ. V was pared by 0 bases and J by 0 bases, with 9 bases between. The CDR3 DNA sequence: TGTGCCAGCAGCCAAGATAATACAGGCTCCTACAATGAGCAGTTCTTC. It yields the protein CASSQDNTGSYNEQFF.

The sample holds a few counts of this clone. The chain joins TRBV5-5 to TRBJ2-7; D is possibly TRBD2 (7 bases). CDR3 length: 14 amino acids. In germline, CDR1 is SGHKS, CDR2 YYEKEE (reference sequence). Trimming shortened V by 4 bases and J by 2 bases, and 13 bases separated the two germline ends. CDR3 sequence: CASSRWGGPYEQYF. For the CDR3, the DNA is TGTGCCAGCAGCCGATGGGGGGGCCCCTACGAGCAGTACTTC.

The CDR3 loop reads CASSTRHAAYGYTF. In DNA, the CDR3 is TGTGCCAGCAGCACCCGGCACGCGGCGTACGGCTACACCTTC. The chain couples TRBV7-9 to TRBJ1-2; no definite D call. V was cut by 5 bases and J by 8 bases, with 18 bases left in between. CDR1 and CDR2 from the germline V gene are SEHNR and FQNEAQ (reference sequence). The CDR3 loop spans 14 amino acids.

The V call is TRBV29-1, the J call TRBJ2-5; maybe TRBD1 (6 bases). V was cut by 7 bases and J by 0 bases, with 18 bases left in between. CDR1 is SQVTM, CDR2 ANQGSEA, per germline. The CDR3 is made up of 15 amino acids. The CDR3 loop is CSGRPNYRDQETQYF. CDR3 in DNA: TGCAGCGGACGCCCAAACTACAGGGACCAAGAGACCCAGTACTTC.

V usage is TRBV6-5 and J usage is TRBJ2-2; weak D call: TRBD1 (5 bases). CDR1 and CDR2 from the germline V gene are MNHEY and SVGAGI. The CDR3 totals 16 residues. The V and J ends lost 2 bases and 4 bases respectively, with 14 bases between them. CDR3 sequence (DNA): TGTGCCAGCAGTTACGGGGCCAGTTTAGGCACCGGGGAGCTGTTTTTT. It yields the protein CASSYGASLGTGELFF.

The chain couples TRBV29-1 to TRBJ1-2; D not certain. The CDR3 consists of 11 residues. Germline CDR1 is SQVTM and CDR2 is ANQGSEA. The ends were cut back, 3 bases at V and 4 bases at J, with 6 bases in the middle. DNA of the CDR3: TGCAGCGTTGAGGCCGTCTATGGCTACACCTTC. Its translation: CSVEAVYGYTF.

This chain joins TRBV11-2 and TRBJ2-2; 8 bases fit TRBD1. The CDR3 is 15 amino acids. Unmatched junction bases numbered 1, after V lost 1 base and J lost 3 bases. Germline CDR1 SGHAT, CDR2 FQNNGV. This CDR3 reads CASSLGTGYTGELFF. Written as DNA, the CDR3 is TGTGCCAGCAGCTTAGGGACAGGGTACACCGGGGAGCTGTTTTTT.

The CDR3 is CAWAPGVLVGDTQYF. The DNA of the CDR3 is TGTGCCTGGGCCCCAGGGGTTCTAGTCGGAGATACGCAGTATTTT. The V and J genes are TRBV30 and TRBJ2-3; maybe TRBD1 (6 bases). The CDR3 has 15 residues. Trimming pared 5 bases from V and 5 bases from J, leaving 20 bases between. Germline values: CDR1 GTSNPN, CDR2 SVGIG (reference sequence). Supplemented by reference TRBV30 and TRBJ2-3, the full variable domain reads SQTIHQWPATLVQPVGSPLSLECTVEGTSNPNLYWYRQAAGRGLQLLFYSVGIGQISSEVPQNLSASRPQDRQFILSSKKLLLSDSGFYLCAWAPGVLVGDTQYFGPGTRLTVL.

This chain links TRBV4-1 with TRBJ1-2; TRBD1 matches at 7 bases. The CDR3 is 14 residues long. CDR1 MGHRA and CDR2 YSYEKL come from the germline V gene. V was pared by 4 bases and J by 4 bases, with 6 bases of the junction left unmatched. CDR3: CASSPGTVVYGYTF. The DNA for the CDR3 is TGCGCCAGCAGCCCGGGGACAGTGGTCTATGGCTACACCTTC.

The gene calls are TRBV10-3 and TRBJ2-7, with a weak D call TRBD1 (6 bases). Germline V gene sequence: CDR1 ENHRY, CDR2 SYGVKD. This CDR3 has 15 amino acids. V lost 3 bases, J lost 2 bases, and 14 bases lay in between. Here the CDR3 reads CAISDQGQMTYEQYF. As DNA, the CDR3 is TGTGCCATCAGTGACCAGGGACAAATGACCTACGAGCAGTACTTC.